The 16 T cell receptor beta chains reported below all come from one sample, sequenced in a study of technical replicates of blood from a handful of donors. TCRdb's copy holds only in-frame clones and misses some; the assay was immunoSEQ multiplex PCR. The sample lists about 59,000 clones; around 93% were seen once. Sequencing was performed on PBMCs. These receptors originate from a human donor in good health. Some clones in this sample may be carry-over from other donors' samples.

CDR3 amino acids: CASSLGTTYEQYF. The CDR3 DNA is TGTGCCAGCAGCTTAGGCACTACCTACGAGCAGTACTTC. V gene TRBV7-9 combines with J gene TRBJ2-7; D uncertain. In germline, CDR1 is SEHNR, CDR2 FQNEAQ (reference sequence). This CDR3 is 13 amino acids long. Between the trimmed V and J ends, which lost 1 base and 2 bases, there was a span of 6 bases.

CDR3 DNA sequence: TGTGCCAGCAGTCCGTCCTACGAGCAGTACTTC. Protein sequence: CASSPSYEQYF. This chain connects TRBV27 to TRBJ2-7; D gene ambiguous. Per the germline V gene, CDR1 is MNHEY and CDR2 is SMNVEV (reference sequence). The ends were cut back, 5 bases at V and 1 base at J, with 3 bases in the middle. The length of the CDR3 is 11 residues.

This rearrangement joins TRBV10-3 to TRBJ1-2, with D unclear. The germline V and J ends were trimmed by 5 bases and 4 bases, with 8 bases remaining between them. CDR3 length: 12 residues. Looked up from germline, CDR1 is ENHRY and CDR2 is SYGVKD. The CDR3 region has the DNA TGTGCCATCAGTCGGGATACCTATGGCTACACCTTC. This encodes CAISRDTYGYTF.

CDR3 nucleotide sequence: TGTGCCAGCAGCTACCCAGGACAGGGTGATGGCTACACCTTC. It specifies CASSYPGQGDGYTF. The rearrangement uses TRBV7-2 and TRBJ1-2, with 8 bases that match TRBD1. After removal of 4 bases from V and 6 bases from J, the junction contained 7 bases not matched to a gene. This CDR3 comprises 14 residues. The germline V gene encodes CDR1 SGHTA and CDR2 FQGNSA.

The V gene is TRBV6-5, the J gene TRBJ2-5; the match to TRBD2 covers 7 bases. The CDR3 is 15 amino acids. V lost 5 bases, J lost 2 bases, and 8 bases stayed unmatched. Germline assignment: CDR1 MNHEY and CDR2 SVGAGI. The CDR3 DNA reads TGTGCCAGCAGTGGGGGGGACGCAGGGCAAGAGACCCAGTACTTC. As protein: CASSGGDAGQETQYF.

The chain uses TRBV12-5 and TRBJ2-1; D not certain. The V end lost 7 bases, the J end lost 0 bases, and 10 bases lay between the germline ends. Germline assignment: CDR1 LGHNT and CDR2 FRNRAP. The CDR3 has 14 residues. For the CDR3, the DNA is TGTGCTAGTGCCCCATCGAGCTCCTACAATGAGCAGTTCTTC. It encodes CASAPSSSYNEQFF.

J is TRBJ2-2 and V is TRBV7-2; 7 positions match TRBD1. Germline CDR1 and CDR2: SGHTA and FQGNSA. The CDR3 spans 15 residues. The V and J ends lost 5 bases and 7 bases, in that order; junction bases with no gene match: 10. DNA of the CDR3: TGTGCCAGCAGCAACAGGGGTACGAATGGCGGGGAGCTGTTTTTT. It specifies CASSNRGTNGGELFF. The whole variable domain, filled in from reference TRBV7-2 and TRBJ2-2, reads GAGVSQSPSNKVTEKGKDVELRCDPISGHTALYWYRQSLGQGLEFLIYFQGNSAPDKSGLPSDRFSAERTGGSVSTLTIQRTQQEDSAVYLCASSNRGTNGGELFFGEGSRLTVL.

The rearrangement joins TRBV15 to TRBJ2-1; D possibly corresponds to TRBD2 (5 bases). Germline CDR1 reads LNHNV; CDR2 reads YYDKDF (reference sequence). Trimming pared 3 bases from V and 4 bases from J, leaving 13 bases between. CDR3 length equals 15 residues. The CDR3 sequence is CATSSLGGQYNEQFF. The CDR3 nucleotides are TGTGCCACCAGCAGCCTGGGCGGGCAGTACAATGAGCAGTTCTTC.

This chain connects TRBV4-2 to TRBJ2-1, with 9 nucleotides matching TRBD2. This CDR3 contains 16 residues. Germline V lookup: CDR1 LGHNA, CDR2 YNFKEQ. V dropped 4 bases and J dropped 4; count of bases not matched to a gene: 8. CDR3 DNA: TGTGCCAGCAGCCCCCCGGGCGGGGGGGCGTACAATGAGCAGTTCTTC. This codes for CASSPPGGGAYNEQFF.

The genes are TRBV5-1 and TRBJ2-3, with TRBD1 matching over 7 bases. With 8 bases clipped from V and 3 bases from J, the junction kept 18 bases outside the gene matches. The germline V gene has CDR1 SGHRS and CDR2 YFSETQ. CDR3 length: 17 residues. The CDR3 protein is CASSGPFRQGGTDTQYF. As DNA, the CDR3 is TGCGCCAGTTCCGGCCCCTTCAGACAGGGTGGTACAGATACGCAGTATTTT.

The gene calls are TRBV18 and TRBJ1-4; D not resolved. Germline values: CDR1 KGHSH, CDR2 LQKENI. The V and J ends lost 5 bases and 0 bases respectively, with 13 bases between them. CDR3 length: 16 residues. The CDR3 DNA reads as TGTGCCAGCTCAACCCTAACAGTCGCAACTAATGAAAAACTGTTTTTT. It is translated as CASSTLTVATNEKLFF.

The chain uses TRBV7-2 and TRBJ1-5; 8 bases are a match to TRBD1. Trimming cost V 2 bases and J 4 bases; bases outside gene matches: 4. Germline V gene lookup returns CDR1 SGHTA and CDR2 FQGNSA. This CDR3 spans 15 amino acids. CDR3 sequence: CASSLSGGRNQPQHF. CDR3 nucleotides: TGTGCCAGCAGCTTATCAGGGGGCCGGAATCAGCCCCAGCATTTT.

This clone was seen just once. The CDR3 reads CSVEGGDRVPYEQYF. The CDR3 nucleotides read TGCAGCGTTGAAGGTGGGGACAGGGTGCCCTACGAGCAGTACTTC. This chain joins TRBV29-1 and TRBJ2-7, with TRBD1 matching over 9 bases. Germline CDR1 SQVTM, CDR2 ANQGSEA. V shed 1 base, J shed 2 bases, and the junction held 6 bases outside the gene matches. This CDR3 spans 15 amino acids.

The chain is built from TRBV6-1 and TRBJ2-5; D is possibly TRBD2 (5 bases). The V and J ends lost 6 bases and 5 bases respectively, with 13 bases between them. The CDR3 consists of 13 residues. Per germline, CDR1 MNHNS and CDR2 SASEGT. CDR3 DNA sequence: TGTGCCAGCAGCAGCGGCCGACCGGAGACCCAGTACTTC. It yields the protein CASSSGRPETQYF.

The chain employs TRBV15 and TRBJ2-6, with D unresolved. V shed 4 bases and J shed 0 bases, with 19 bases lying between them. The CDR3 sequence is 19 residues long. Germline CDR1 is LNHNV and CDR2 is YYDKDF (reference sequence). The CDR3 spells CATSTRGRRSRSGANVLTF. The CDR3 region has the DNA TGTGCCACCAGCACACGCGGCAGAAGGTCTCGCTCTGGGGCCAACGTCCTGACTTTC.

The genes are TRBV2 and TRBJ1-1, with D possibly matching TRBD1 (5 bases). Trimming cost V 7 bases and J 4 bases, with 16 bases left between them. This CDR3 comprises 14 residues. The germline gives CDR1 SNHLY, CDR2 FYNNEI. The CDR3 here is CASKRTGLSTEAFF. The CDR3 DNA sequence: TGTGCCAGCAAACGGACGGGACTGAGCACTGAAGCTTTCTTT.